Listed below are T cell receptor beta chains from one sample, sequenced in a study of technical replicates of blood from several donors. Clones were read by immunoSEQ multiplex PCR, and TCRdb kept only the in-frame ones, dropping some. The sample consists of nearly 80,000 clones, around 94% of them appearing once. Sequenced input: T cells isolated from PBMCs. The receptors stem from a human donor in good health. CDR3s include the opening cysteine and the closing phenylalanine or tryptophan. D genes are given only for firm matches. Clone size, where shown, is once, few, many, or a class for clones that have expanded.

j_gene | v_gene | d_gene | abundance | CDR3nt | CDR3aa
TRBJ2-3 | TRBV5-8 | - | - | TGTGCCAGCAGCTTTGACAGTAGCACAGATACGCAGTATTTT | CASSFDSSTDTQYF
TRBJ2-7 | TRBV5-6 | TRBD2 | once | TGTGCCAGTGAGCTTAGCGGGAGGTGGTACGAGCAGTACTTC | CASELSGRWYEQYF
TRBJ1-4 | TRBV30 | - | - | TGTGCCTGGACCCTAGGGAGGTCAACTAATGAAAAACTGTTTTTT | CAWTLGRSTNEKLFF
TRBJ2-2 | TRBV11-3 | TRBD1 | - | TGTGCCAGCAGCTTAGATCCAGGGGGCGGCGGGGAGCTGTTTTTT | CASSLDPGGGGELFF
TRBJ2-1 | TRBV21-1 | - | once | TGTGCCAGCAGCAAACGTCCGAGCGGGAGGCCTTTCTACAATGAGCAGTTCTTC | CASSKRPSGRPFYNEQFF
TRBJ2-7 | TRBV5-1 | - | - | TGCGCCAGCAGCTTAAGACAGAGCTCCTACGAGCAGTACTTC | CASSLRQSSYEQYF
TRBJ2-3 | TRBV28 | TRBD2 | - | TGTGCCAGCAAGGGAGGGCCTGGGTATACGCAGTATTTT | CASKGGPGYTQYF
TRBJ2-1 | TRBV6-4 | TRBD1 | - | TGTGCCAGCAGTGCCGGGACAGGGATCAACAATGAGCAGTTCTTC | CASSAGTGINNEQFF
TRBJ1-1 | TRBV6-5 | - | - | TGTGCCAGCATTCCGGATAACGCCCGGGGAGTAGCTTTCTTT | CASIPDNARGVAFF
TRBJ2-7 | TRBV2 | TRBD2 | - | TGTGCCAGCAGTGAGACTAGCGGTTCCTACGAGCAGTACTTC | CASSETSGSYEQYF
TRBJ1-1 | TRBV28 | - | - | TGTGCCAGCAGTTTAGCGCCTTACACTGAAGCTTTCTTT | CASSLAPYTEAFF
TRBJ2-6 | TRBV19 | TRBD1 | - | TGTGCCAGTACACTCGGACAGGGGCTGGCCAACGTCCTGACTTTC | CASTLGQGLANVLTF
TRBJ1-5 | TRBV5-3 | - | - | TGTGCCAGACCCCGGGAGGACCCGGGGGAAATTCAGCCCCAGCATTTT | CARPREDPGEIQPQHF
TRBJ2-3 | TRBV5-3 | TRBD2 | - | TGTGCCAGAAGCGGATGGATAGCGGGTTGCACAGATACGCAGTATTTT | CARSGWIAGCTDTQYF
TRBJ1-2 | TRBV7-9 | - | few | TGTGCCAGCAGCCAGGGGCATGGCTACACCTTC | CASSQGHGYTF
TRBJ2-3 | TRBV5-4 | - | few | TGTGCCAGCAGCTTACCGGGGGAAACAGATACGCAGTATTTT | CASSLPGETDTQYF
TRBJ2-7 | TRBV4-1 | TRBD2 | - | TGCGCCAGCAGCCAAGGGGGCGGGGGCTACGAGCAGTACTTC | CASSQGGGGYEQYF
TRBJ1-5 | TRBV28 | TRBD1 | few | TGTGCCAGCAGTTTATCAGGGGGCGAGGGCAATCAGCCCCAGCATTTT | CASSLSGGEGNQPQHF
TRBJ2-6 | TRBV7-9 | TRBD1 | - | TGTGCCAGCAGCTTGGGGACAGGGGGCTCTGGGGCCAACGTCCTGACTTTC | CASSLGTGGSGANVLTF
TRBJ2-2 | TRBV9 | TRBD1 | - | TGTGCCAGCAGCGCTGACAGGGCGGACGGGGAGCTGTTTTTT | CASSADRADGELFF
TRBJ2-1 | TRBV10-3 | - | - | TGTGCCATCAGTGTAGCGCCCTCCTACAATGAGCAGTTCTTC | CAISVAPSYNEQFF
TRBJ1-1 | TRBV29-1 | - | - | TGCAGCGTTGAGAATTCGGGGGGGGCGAACACTGAAGCTTTCTTT | CSVENSGGANTEAFF
TRBJ1-1 | TRBV5-1 | - | once | TGCGCCAGCAGCTTCTCGGGGAACACTGAAGCTTTCTTT | CASSFSGNTEAFF
TRBJ1-1 | TRBV4-2 | - | - | TGTGCCAGCAGCCAAGATCCTAGGGGGAACACTGAAGCTTTCTTT | CASSQDPRGNTEAFF
TRBJ2-2 | TRBV5-4 | - | - | TGTGCCAGCAGCTTGGGGACAGTGATTACCGGGGAGCTGTTTTTT | CASSLGTVITGELFF
TRBJ2-7 | TRBV2 | TRBD2 | - | TGTGCCACCCACCTCGGGAGGGCCTACGAGCAGTACTTC | CATHLGRAYEQYF
TRBJ1-2 | TRBV6-6 | - | - | TGTGCCAGCTCAGTAAGGGAGAAGGGTGGCTACACCTTC | CASSVREKGGYTF
TRBJ2-1 | TRBV5-1 | TRBD1 | once | TGCGCCAGCAGCTTAGACAGGGGCCGGTGGGAGCAGTTCTTC | CASSLDRGRWEQFF
TRBJ2-1 | TRBV5-1 | - | - | TGCGCCAGCAGCTTCTATGAGAATGAGCAGTTCTTC | CASSFYENEQFF
TRBJ2-7 | TRBV6-5 | - | - | TGTGCCAGCAGTTACCAGAGACTGTACGAGCAGTACTTC | CASSYQRLYEQYF
TRBJ2-7 | TRBV10-3 | TRBD1 | - | TGTGCCATTATGGGACAGGGGACGGACGAGCAGTACTTC | CAIMGQGTDEQYF
TRBJ2-1 | TRBV5-1 | - | - | TGCGCCAGCAGCGTACGGGTAAACAATGAGCAGTTCTTC | CASSVRVNNEQFF
TRBJ2-1 | TRBV30 | - | - | TGTGCCTGGAAAGTTACCGGGGGCAATGAGCAGTTCTTC | CAWKVTGGNEQFF
TRBJ2-3 | TRBV30 | TRBD1 | - | TGTGCCTGGAGTCTAAGGGACAGGTATTCAGATACGCAGTATTTT | CAWSLRDRYSDTQYF
TRBJ2-1 | TRBV27 | - | - | TGTGCCAGCAGTTTAGACAGCTCCTACAATGAGCAGTTCTTC | CASSLDSSYNEQFF
TRBJ2-7 | TRBV5-1 | - | - | TGCGCCAGCAGCCGCGGGCAAAGCTACGAGCAGTACTTC | CASSRGQSYEQYF
TRBJ2-7 | TRBV15 | TRBD2 | - | TGTGCCACCAGCAGAAGCGGGAGTTCAGGCGAGCAGTACTTC | CATSRSGSSGEQYF
TRBJ2-7 | TRBV6-5 | - | once | TGTGCCAGCAGTTCTCGGACAATTTCCTACGAGCAGTACTTC | CASSSRTISYEQYF
TRBJ2-2 | TRBV7-9 | TRBD1 | - | TGTGCCAGCAGCGGCGGACAGGACGGGGAGCTGTTTTTT | CASSGGQDGELFF
TRBJ2-5 | TRBV5-4 | - | - | TGTGCCAGCAGCTTTAGCGGAGGGGTACAAGAGACCCAGTACTTC | CASSFSGGVQETQYF
TRBJ2-3 | TRBV13 | - | - | TGTGCCAGCAGCCCCCTCCGGGACATAAGCACAGATACGCAGTATTTT | CASSPLRDISTDTQYF
TRBJ2-2 | TRBV2 | TRBD2 | once | TGTGCCAGCAGTGCAAGGACTAGCATCGGGGAGCTGTTTTTT | CASSARTSIGELFF
TRBJ2-6 | TRBV7-9 | - | - | TGTGCCAGCAGCCGGAGCTCTGGGGCCAACGTCCTGACTTTC | CASSRSSGANVLTF
TRBJ2-7 | TRBV28 | TRBD1 | - | TGTGCCAGCAGTTTAGAACGACAGGGGGCGTACGAGCAGTACTTC | CASSLERQGAYEQYF
TRBJ2-1 | TRBV27 | - | - | TGTGCCAGCAGTTTATCGGCGGTGTATGAGCAGTTCTTC | CASSLSAVYEQFF
TRBJ1-3 | TRBV6-6 | - | - | TGTGCCAGCACCCTCGGTAACACCATATATTTT | CASTLGNTIYF
TRBJ2-4 | TRBV6-6 | - | - | TGTGCCAGCAGTTACCCTGACATTCAGTACTTC | CASSYPDIQYF
TRBJ1-1 | TRBV4-2 | - | - | TGTGCCAGCAGCCAAGATGGGGGGGCGCTATTAGGGGCTTTCTTT | CASSQDGGALLGAFF
TRBJ2-2 | TRBV7-2 | - | - | TGTGCCAGCAGCTTACCTTTACTGGTTAACACCGGGGAGCTGTTTTTT | CASSLPLLVNTGELFF
TRBJ2-3 | TRBV19 | TRBD2 | - | TGTGCCAGTAGGGGGGGCACTAGCGGCGGGGGAGGTACGCAGTATTTT | CASRGGTSGGGGTQYF
TRBJ2-7 | TRBV29-1 | TRBD1 | - | TGCAGCGTTGAAGTGGGACAGGGGGTTAACGAGCAGTACTTC | CSVEVGQGVNEQYF